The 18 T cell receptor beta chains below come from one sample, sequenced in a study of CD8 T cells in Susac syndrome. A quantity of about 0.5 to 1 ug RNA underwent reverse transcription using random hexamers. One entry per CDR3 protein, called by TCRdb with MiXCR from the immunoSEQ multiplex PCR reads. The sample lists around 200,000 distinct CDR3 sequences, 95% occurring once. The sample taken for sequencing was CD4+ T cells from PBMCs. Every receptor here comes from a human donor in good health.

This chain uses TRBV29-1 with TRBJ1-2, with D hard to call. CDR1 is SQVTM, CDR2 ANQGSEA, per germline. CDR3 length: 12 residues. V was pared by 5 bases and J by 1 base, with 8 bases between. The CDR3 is CSVQVYNYGYTF. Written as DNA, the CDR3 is TGCAGCGTTCAGGTGTATAACTATGGCTACACCTTC.

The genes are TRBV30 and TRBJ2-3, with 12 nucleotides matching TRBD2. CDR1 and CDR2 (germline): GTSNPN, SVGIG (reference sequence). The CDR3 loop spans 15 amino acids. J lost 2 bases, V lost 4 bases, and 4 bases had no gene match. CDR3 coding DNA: TGTGCCTGGACCGGACTAGCGGGACCCACAGATACGCAGTATTTT. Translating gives CAWTGLAGPTDTQYF.

The CDR3 DNA reads TGTGCCAGCAGTCCAAAGGACAGGGGCCAATACGAGCAGTACGTC. Residues: CASSPKDRGQYEQYV. The chain carries TRBV27 and TRBJ2-7; 9 bases are shared with TRBD1. Germline values: CDR1 MNHEY, CDR2 SMNVEV (reference sequence). V dropped 5 bases and J dropped 4; count of bases not matched to a gene: 9. CDR3 length: 15 residues.

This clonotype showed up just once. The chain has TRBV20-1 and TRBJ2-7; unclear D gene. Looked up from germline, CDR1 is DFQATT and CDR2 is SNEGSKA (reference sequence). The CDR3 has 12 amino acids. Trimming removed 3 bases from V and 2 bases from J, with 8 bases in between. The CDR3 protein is CSASREAYEQYF. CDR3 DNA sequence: TGCAGTGCTAGCAGAGAGGCCTACGAGCAGTACTTC.

CDR3 nucleotides: TGTGCCAGCAGCATGGTCGCAGCGGGAGGTGATGAGCAGTTCTTC. It codes for CASSMVAAGGDEQFF. V and J are TRBV5-4 and TRBJ2-1, with 9 bases fitting TRBD2. Germline V gene data show CDR1 as SGHNT and CDR2 as YYREEE (reference sequence). Unmatched junction bases numbered 10, after V lost 4 bases and J lost 8 bases. There are 15 residues in the CDR3.

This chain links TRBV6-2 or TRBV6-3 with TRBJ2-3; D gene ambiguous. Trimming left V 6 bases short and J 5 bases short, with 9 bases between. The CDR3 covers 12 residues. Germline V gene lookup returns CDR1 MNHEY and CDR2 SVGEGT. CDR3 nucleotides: TGTGCCAGCAGCCGACTGATAGATACGCAGTATTTT. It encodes CASSRLIDTQYF.

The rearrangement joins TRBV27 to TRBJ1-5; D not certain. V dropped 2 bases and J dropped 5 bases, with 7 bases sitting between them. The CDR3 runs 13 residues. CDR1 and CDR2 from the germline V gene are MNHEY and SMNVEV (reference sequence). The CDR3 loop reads CASSLMIYQPQHF. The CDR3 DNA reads TGTGCCAGCAGTTTAATGATTTATCAGCCCCAGCATTTT.

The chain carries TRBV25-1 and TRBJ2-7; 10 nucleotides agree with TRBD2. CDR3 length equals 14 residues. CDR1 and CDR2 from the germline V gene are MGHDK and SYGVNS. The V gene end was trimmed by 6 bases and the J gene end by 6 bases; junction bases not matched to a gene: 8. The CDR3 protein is CASSASGGESEQYF. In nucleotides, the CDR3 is TGTGCCAGCAGCGCTAGCGGGGGAGAAAGCGAGCAGTACTTC.

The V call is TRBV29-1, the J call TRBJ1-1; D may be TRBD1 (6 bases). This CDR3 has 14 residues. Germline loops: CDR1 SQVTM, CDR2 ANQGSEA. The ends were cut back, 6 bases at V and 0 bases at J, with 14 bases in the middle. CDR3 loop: CSVRRGIMNTEAFF. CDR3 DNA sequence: TGCAGCGTCCGAAGGGGGATAATGAACACTGAAGCTTTCTTT.

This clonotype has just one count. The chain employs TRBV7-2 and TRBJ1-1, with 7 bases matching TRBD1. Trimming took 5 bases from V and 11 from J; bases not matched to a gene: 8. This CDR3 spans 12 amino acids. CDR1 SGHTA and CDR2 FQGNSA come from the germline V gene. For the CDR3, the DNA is TGTGCCAGCAGCCTAAACAGGGGAACGGCTTTCTTT. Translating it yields CASSLNRGTAFF. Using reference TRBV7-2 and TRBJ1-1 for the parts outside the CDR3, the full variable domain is GAGVSQSPSNKVTEKGKDVELRCDPISGHTALYWYRQSLGQGLEFLIYFQGNSAPDKSGLPSDRFSAERTGGSVSTLTIQRTQQEDSAVYLCASSLNRGTAFFGQGTRLTVV.

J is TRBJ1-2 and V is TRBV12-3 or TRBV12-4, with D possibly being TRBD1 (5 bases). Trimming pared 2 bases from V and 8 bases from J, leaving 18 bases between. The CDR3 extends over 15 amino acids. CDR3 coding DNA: TGTGCCAGCAGTTTACTTGGCAGGGTACTTTTAGGCTACACCTTC. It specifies CASSLLGRVLLGYTF.

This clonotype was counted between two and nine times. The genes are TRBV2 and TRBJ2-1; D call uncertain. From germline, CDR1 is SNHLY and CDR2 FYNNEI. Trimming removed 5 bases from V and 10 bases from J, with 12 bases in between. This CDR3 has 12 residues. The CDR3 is CASSSTAKEQFF. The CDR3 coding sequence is TGTGCCAGCAGTTCGACTGCCAAGGAGCAGTTCTTC.

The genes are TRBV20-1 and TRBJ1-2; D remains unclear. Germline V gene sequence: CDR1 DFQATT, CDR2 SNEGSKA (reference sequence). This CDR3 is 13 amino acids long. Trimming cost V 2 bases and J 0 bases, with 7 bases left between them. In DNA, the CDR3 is TGCAGTGCTAGAATCACAGCTAACTATGGCTACACCTTC. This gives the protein CSARITANYGYTF.

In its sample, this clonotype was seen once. The CDR3 reads CASSLAPESDTQYF. The CDR3 DNA sequence: TGCGCCAGCAGCTTGGCGCCCGAGTCAGATACGCAGTATTTT. This rearrangement joins TRBV5-1 to TRBJ2-3, with D hard to call. V was shortened by 0 bases and J by 4 bases, with 9 bases between the two germline ends. Germline lookup yields CDR1 SGHRS and CDR2 YFSETQ. CDR3 size: 14 residues.

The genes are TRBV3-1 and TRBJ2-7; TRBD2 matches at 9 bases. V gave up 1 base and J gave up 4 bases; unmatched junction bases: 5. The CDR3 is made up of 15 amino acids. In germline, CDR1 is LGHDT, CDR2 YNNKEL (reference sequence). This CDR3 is CASSQGLAGSYEQYF. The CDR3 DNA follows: TGTGCCAGCAGCCAAGGGCTAGCGGGGAGTTACGAGCAGTACTTC.

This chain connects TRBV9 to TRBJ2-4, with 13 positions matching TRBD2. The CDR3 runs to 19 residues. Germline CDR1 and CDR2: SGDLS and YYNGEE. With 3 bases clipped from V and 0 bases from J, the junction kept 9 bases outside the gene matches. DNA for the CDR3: TGTGCCAGCAGCGGCCGACTAGCGGGGGGTCCTACAGCCAAAAACATTCAGTACTTC. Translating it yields CASSGRLAGGPTAKNIQYF.

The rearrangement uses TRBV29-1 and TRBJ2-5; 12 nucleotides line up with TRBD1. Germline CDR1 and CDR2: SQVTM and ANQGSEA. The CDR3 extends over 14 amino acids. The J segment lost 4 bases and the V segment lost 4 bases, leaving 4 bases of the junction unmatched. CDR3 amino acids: CSVAGTGGRETQYF. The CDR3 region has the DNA TGCAGCGTTGCCGGGACAGGGGGCAGAGAGACCCAGTACTTC.

DNA of the CDR3: TGTGCCAGCAGTCAGGGGGACAGGGGCGGTGAGCAGTACTTC. Translated: CASSQGDRGGEQYF. V and J are TRBV6-6 and TRBJ2-7; 10 positions match TRBD1. From germline, CDR1 is MNHNY and CDR2 SVGAGI (reference sequence). This CDR3 is 14 amino acids long. J gave up 7 bases and V 5 bases, and 8 bases lay outside the gene matches.